This passage covers 17 T cell receptor beta chains from one sample sequenced in a study of CD8 T cells in ankylosing spondylitis (TCRdb year 2017). What the authors observed across the whole study: A TCR beta motif made up of several highly homologous amino acid variants appeared to be characteristic of blood from ankylosing spondylitis patients.

The library came from 5' RACE. Sequencing relied on an Illumina HiSeq 2500. Using fastp at Q25 and MiXCR, TCRdb reprocessed the public reads and kept productive beta chains. Entries that share a CDR3 protein sequence are merged under the most common genes and DNA. This sample lists 100,000 or so distinct CDR3 sequences; roughly 9% were detected once. The top ten constitute around 30% of the sample. These receptors are not linked to any known antigen. Specimen: blood, either unsorted or a sorted T cell fraction (not recorded which). These receptors were obtained from a male donor with ankylosing spondylitis.

This clonotype was picked up a small number of times. The chain joins TRBV4-1 to TRBJ2-1; 9 bases align to TRBD2. The CDR3 runs 16 residues. Germline V gene sequence: CDR1 MGHRA, CDR2 YSYEKL. V lost 1 base, J lost 2 bases, and 3 bases stayed unmatched. CDR3 loop: CASSQVSSGTYNEQFF. The CDR3 DNA reads as TGCGCCAGCAGCCAAGTCTCTAGCGGGACCTACAATGAGCAGTTCTTC.

The chain joins TRBV30 to TRBJ1-1; D gene uncertain. The CDR3 is made up of 13 amino acids. V dropped 0 bases and J dropped 1 base, with 6 bases sitting between them. Germline values: CDR1 GTSNPN, CDR2 SVGIG (reference sequence). Here the CDR3 reads CAWSVGENTEAFF. DNA for the CDR3: TGTGCCTGGAGTGTGGGTGAGAACACTGAAGCTTTCTTT.

CDR3 protein: CASSEPLGGVYGYTF. The CDR3, as DNA: TGCGCCAGCAGTGAGCCTCTGGGTGGGGTCTATGGCTACACCTTC. The chain recombines TRBV10-2 with TRBJ1-2, with D unclear. Germline V gene sequence: CDR1 WSHSY, CDR2 SAAADI. V lost 2 bases to trimming and J lost 4 bases, with 14 bases between them. The CDR3 extends over 15 amino acids.

This clonotype was recorded at least ten times. The chain links TRBV2 to TRBJ2-3; no firm D call. V lost 2 bases and J lost 0, with 9 bases in between. This CDR3 is 15 amino acids long. CDR1 is SNHLY and CDR2 is FYNNEI in the germline V gene. CDR3 in DNA: TGTGCCAGCAGTGAATCCGGCGGAAGCACAGATACGCAGTATTTT. Protein sequence: CASSESGGSTDTQYF.

As concerns this clonotype: Since no conserved phenylalanine or tryptophan closes the CDR3, a read error is the likely cause. The J gene is TRBJ1-1, the V gene TRBV28; D unclear. The V end lost 2 bases, the J end lost 0 bases, and 13 bases lay between the germline ends. This CDR3 has 16 residues. CDR1 is MDHEN and CDR2 is SYDVKM in the germline V gene. The CDR3 sequence: CASSLLAGEMNTEAFS. DNA of the CDR3: TGTGCCAGCAGTTTACTTGCAGGAGAAATGAACACTGAAGCTTTCTCC.

The CDR3: CSARDLEGSGETQYF. The DNA for the CDR3 is TGCAGTGCTAGAGATCTAGAGGGGTCGGGAGAGACCCAGTACTTC. The chain carries TRBV20-1 and TRBJ2-5; D tentatively fits TRBD1 or TRBD2 (5 bases each). The V gene lost 0 bases and the J gene lost 4 bases, with 15 bases spanning the gap. Germline V gene lookup returns CDR1 DFQATT and CDR2 SNEGSKA (reference sequence). The CDR3 consists of 15 residues.

This clonotype was recorded many times. This chain joins TRBV7-9 and TRBJ2-1, with 8 bases that match TRBD2. From germline, CDR1 is SEHNR and CDR2 FQNEAQ (reference sequence). This CDR3 comprises 15 residues. J was trimmed by 9 bases and V by 6 bases; bases with no gene match: 13. CDR3 amino acids: CASRGGTSWPPEQFF. CDR3 nucleotides: TGTGCCAGCAGGGGCGGGACTAGTTGGCCACCTGAGCAGTTCTTC.

The chain uses TRBV27 and TRBJ2-3, with 9 bases matching TRBD1. The CDR3 length is 16 residues. Losses at the gene ends were 0 bases for V and 4 bases for J; bases not matched to a gene: 5. Germline V gives CDR1 MNHEY, CDR2 SMNVEV (reference sequence). The CDR3 sequence is CASSLSRGQGPDTQYF. DNA for the CDR3: TGTGCCAGCAGTTTATCAAGGGGACAGGGCCCAGATACGCAGTATTTT.

About this clonotype: Being one base from a much bigger clone, this may be a read error. The rearrangement joins TRBV29-1 to TRBJ2-1; the D gene is possibly TRBD2 (7 bases). Trimming shortened V by 0 bases and J by 8 bases, and 17 bases separated the two germline ends. The CDR3 is 15 residues long. CDR1 is SQVTM, CDR2 ANQGSEA, per germline. The DNA of the CDR3 is TGCAGCGTTGAAGATCAGGGGAGGGGTAATTATGAGCAGTTCTTC. Amino acids: CSVEDQGRGNYEQFF.

In this sample, this clonotype turned up a few times. The chain joins TRBV9 to TRBJ1-5; D ambiguous. V was cut by 4 bases and J by 4 bases, with 24 bases left in between. This CDR3 has 18 residues. Looked up from germline, CDR1 is SGDLS and CDR2 is YYNGEE. CDR3 DNA sequence: TGTGCCAGCAGCCCCAACACTGAGACCTATCATAGAAATCAGCCCCAGCATTTT. The encoded protein is CASSPNTETYHRNQPQHF.

The chain couples TRBV10-3 to TRBJ2-7; 7 nucleotides match TRBD2. Germline V lookup: CDR1 ENHRY, CDR2 SYGVKD. The CDR3 loop spans 14 amino acids. The J segment lost 2 bases and the V segment lost 3 bases, leaving 4 bases of the junction unmatched. The CDR3 region has the DNA TGTGCCATCAGTGAAACAGCGGGGCCCTACGAGCAGTACTTC. Protein sequence: CAISETAGPYEQYF.

The genes are TRBV13 and TRBJ2-7; 12 nucleotides match TRBD1. Germline lookup yields CDR1 PRHDT and CDR2 FYEKMQ (reference sequence). The CDR3 is made up of 14 amino acids. Trimming at V came to 5 bases and at J to 7 bases, leaving 6 bases not matched to a gene. The CDR3 sequence is CASSGGQGATEQYF. The CDR3 DNA reads TGTGCCAGCAGCGGGGGACAGGGGGCGACTGAGCAGTACTTC.

In this sample, this clonotype turned up a few times. The chain has TRBV7-9 and TRBJ2-1; D is unclear. Trimming cost V 5 bases and J 9 bases, with 11 bases left between them. The CDR3 is 12 amino acids. CDR1 is SEHNR and CDR2 is FQNEAQ in the germline V gene (reference sequence). CDR3 DNA: TGTGCCAGCAGCCGACACCCGGGTGAGCAGTTCTTC. This encodes CASSRHPGEQFF.

The chain employs TRBV4-1 and TRBJ1-1; a possible D gene is TRBD1 (5 bases). Trimming took off 8 bases at V and 1 base at J, with 17 bases between the two ends. The CDR3 loop spans 15 amino acids. CDR1 is MGHRA and CDR2 is YSYEKL in the germline V gene. In nucleotides, the CDR3 is TGCGCCAGCTTGGACACGGATATTCGGAACACTGAAGCTTTCTTT. Encoded protein: CASLDTDIRNTEAFF.

This clonotype was detected ten times or more. CDR3 sequence: CASSPYGNQPQHF. The CDR3 DNA reads TGTGCCAGCAGTCCATACGGGAATCAGCCCCAGCATTTT. J is TRBJ1-5 and V is TRBV12-3 or TRBV12-4; no clear D gene. This CDR3 contains 13 residues. V lost 5 bases to trimming and J lost 4 bases, with 9 bases between them.

This clonotype was observed many times. The chain combines TRBV24-1 with TRBJ2-1; 7 nucleotides match TRBD2. V shed 6 bases and J 0 bases; nucleotides not matched to a gene: 4. The CDR3 is 15 amino acids. The germline V gene encodes CDR1 KGHDR and CDR2 SFDVKD. CDR3 coding DNA: TGTGCCACCAGTTCTCTAGCGGCCTCCTACAATGAGCAGTTCTTC. It translates to CATSSLAASYNEQFF.

This clonotype was counted at least ten times. The chain is built from TRBV6-5 and TRBJ2-1; no reliable D call. Germline lookup yields CDR1 MNHEY and CDR2 SVGAGI. The CDR3 totals 13 residues. The V and J ends lost 2 bases and 15 bases respectively, with 17 bases between them. The CDR3 region is CASSYGRVRAMFF. The CDR3 DNA is TGTGCCAGCAGTTACGGTAGGGTTAGGGCGATGTTCTTC.